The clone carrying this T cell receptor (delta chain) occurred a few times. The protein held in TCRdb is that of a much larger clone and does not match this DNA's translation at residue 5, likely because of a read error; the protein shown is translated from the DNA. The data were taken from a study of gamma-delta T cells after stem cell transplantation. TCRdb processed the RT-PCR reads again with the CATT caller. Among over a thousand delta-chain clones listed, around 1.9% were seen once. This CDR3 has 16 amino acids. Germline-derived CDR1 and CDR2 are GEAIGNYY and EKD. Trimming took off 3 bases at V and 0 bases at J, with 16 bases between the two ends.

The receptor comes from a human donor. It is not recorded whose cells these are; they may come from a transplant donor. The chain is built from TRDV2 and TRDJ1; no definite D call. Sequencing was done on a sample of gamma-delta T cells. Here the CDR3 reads CACDAAEAKYTDKLIF. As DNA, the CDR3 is TGTGCCTGTGACGCCGCAGAGGCGAAGTACACCGATAAACTCATCTTT.